A selection of T cell receptor beta chains follows, all from one sample in a study of T cell repertoires in cytomegalovirus infection. No antigen has been assigned to these receptors. Via MiXCR, TCRdb re-called the reads, giving one row per CDR3 protein. Seen here are around 800,000 distinct CDR3 sequences, 30% to 35% observed once, and the top ten hold around 11%. This specimen consisted of cultured CD8+ T cells from PBMCs, obtained from culture after CMV antigen stimulation. These receptors were obtained from a human donor in good health (CMV status not recorded). Some clones in this sample may be carry-over from other donors' samples. The CDR3 runs from the conserved cysteine through the conserved F or W. Each record gives: CDR3 length, J gene, V gene, CDR3 protein.

cdr3_length: 15; j_call: TRBJ2-5; v_call: TRBV7-8; cdr3_aa: CASSERTGVQETQYF
cdr3_length: 16; j_call: TRBJ2-1; v_call: TRBV19; cdr3_aa: CASSIVRRPRSDEQFF
cdr3_length: 14; j_call: TRBJ2-3; v_call: TRBV6-2/TRBV6-3; cdr3_aa: CATELAGNTDTQYF
cdr3_length: 11; j_call: TRBJ1-1; v_call: TRBV19; cdr3_aa: CASGIPRGAFF
cdr3_length: 13; j_call: TRBJ2-3; v_call: TRBV5-6; cdr3_aa: CASSFGEADTQYF
cdr3_length: 16; j_call: TRBJ1-5; v_call: TRBV7-6; cdr3_aa: CASSLSGGRVNQPQHF
cdr3_length: 15; j_call: TRBJ2-1; v_call: TRBV20-1; cdr3_aa: CSARDEERGGDEQFF
cdr3_length: 14; j_call: TRBJ2-5; v_call: TRBV29-1; cdr3_aa: CSVESGAGSETQYF
cdr3_length: 14; j_call: TRBJ1-1; v_call: TRBV7-9; cdr3_aa: CASSPRGADTEAFF
cdr3_length: 15; j_call: TRBJ2-1; v_call: TRBV7-6; cdr3_aa: CASSLVPSKGDEQFF